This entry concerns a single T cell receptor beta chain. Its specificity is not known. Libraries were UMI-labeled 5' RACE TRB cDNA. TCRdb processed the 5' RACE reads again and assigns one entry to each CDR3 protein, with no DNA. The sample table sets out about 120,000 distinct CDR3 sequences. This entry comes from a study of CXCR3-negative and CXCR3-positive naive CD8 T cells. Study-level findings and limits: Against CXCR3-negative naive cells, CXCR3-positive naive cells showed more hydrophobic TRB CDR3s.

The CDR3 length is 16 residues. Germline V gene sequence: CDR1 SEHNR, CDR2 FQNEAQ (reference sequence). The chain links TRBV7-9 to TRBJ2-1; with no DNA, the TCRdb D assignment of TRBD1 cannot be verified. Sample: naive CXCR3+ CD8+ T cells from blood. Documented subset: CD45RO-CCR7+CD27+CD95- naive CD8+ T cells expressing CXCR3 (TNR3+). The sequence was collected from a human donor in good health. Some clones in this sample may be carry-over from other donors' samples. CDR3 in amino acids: CASTNFGRLPANEQFF.